The 13 T cell receptor beta chains below come from one sample, sequenced in a study of Graves' ophthalmopathy and Graves' hyperthyroidism. The authors amplified TCR beta CDR3 regions from RNA transcripts. First-round RT-PCR with HTBI primers preceded a second-round multiplex PCR. TCRdb passed the multiplex PCR reads through MiXCR, listing each CDR3 protein once. The sample lists roughly 160,000 distinct CDR3 sequences, less than 45% occurring once. Sequencing used peripheral blood. Receptors originate from a woman in her thirties or forties with Graves' ophthalmopathy.

The chain is built from TRBV12-3 or TRBV12-4 and TRBJ2-7; 10 bases match TRBD1. The CDR3 covers 15 residues. Germline trimming cut 7 bases from V and 2 bases from J; bases unmatched to any gene: 8. CDR3 DNA sequence: TGTGCCAGCACCACGGGGGGGACAGGGGCCTACGAGCAGTACTTC. Its translation is CASTTGGTGAYEQYF.

There are many counts of this clonotype. This chain links TRBV6-1 with TRBJ1-5; 7 positions match TRBD1. CDR1 is MNHNS, CDR2 SASEGT, per germline. The CDR3 spans 14 residues. After removal of 6 bases from V and 4 bases from J, the junction contained 6 bases not matched to a gene. The CDR3 here is CASSSGTDNQPQHF. For the CDR3, the DNA is TGTGCCAGCAGCTCCGGGACAGATAATCAGCCCCAGCATTTT.

This clonotype was recorded a few times. The chain recombines TRBV6-1 with TRBJ1-1; D perhaps matches TRBD1 (6 bases). The CDR3 extends over 13 amino acids. The germline CDR1 and CDR2 sequences are MNHNS and SASEGT. The V gene lost 11 bases and the J gene lost 4 bases, with 17 bases spanning the gap. This chain's CDR3 is CASGGRSGTEAFF. The CDR3 DNA reads as TGTGCCTCGGGGGGCCGAAGTGGCACTGAAGCTTTCTTT.

This clonotype was picked up many times. CDR3 nucleotides: TGTGCCAGCAGTGCGGGAGCCAACGAGCAGTACTTC. It codes for CASSAGANEQYF. V usage is TRBV27 and J usage is TRBJ2-7, with 7 bases identical to TRBD2. With 5 bases clipped from V and 5 bases from J, the junction kept 3 bases outside the gene matches. CDR3 size: 12 residues. Germline V gene data show CDR1 as MNHEY and CDR2 as SMNVEV (reference sequence).

The gene calls are TRBV6-2 or TRBV6-3 and TRBJ1-5; no clear D gene. The CDR3 has 16 residues. Per germline, CDR1 MNHEY and CDR2 SVGEGT. Trimming pared 6 bases from V and 0 bases from J, leaving 15 bases between. The chain's CDR3 is CASSQSWRDSNQPQHF. In nucleotides, the CDR3 is TGTGCCAGCAGCCAATCGTGGAGGGATAGCAATCAGCCCCAGCATTTT.

The V and J genes are TRBV27 and TRBJ2-7; tentatively, D is TRBD2 (5 bases). Trimming took 7 bases from V and 2 from J, leaving 21 bases between them. Looked up from germline, CDR1 is MNHEY and CDR2 is SMNVEV (reference sequence). This CDR3 spans 16 amino acids. The DNA of the CDR3 is TGTGCCAGCATGGTGGGTCTTATGAAGGGAGCCTACGAGCAGTACTTC. Its protein is CASMVGLMKGAYEQYF.

The V gene is TRBV29-1, the J gene TRBJ1-5; TRBD1 agrees at 8 bases. Germline CDR1 SQVTM, CDR2 ANQGSEA. Losses at the gene ends were 6 bases for V and 6 bases for J; bases not matched to a gene: 7. The CDR3 is 13 residues long. CDR3 DNA: TGCAGCGTAGACAGGGGAATCGGTCAGCCCCAGCATTTT. This sequence encodes CSVDRGIGQPQHF.

This clonotype was seen repeatedly, ten times or more. DNA for the CDR3: TGTGCCAGCAGCCAAGGACTTGATAAAGAGACCCAGTACTTC. Its protein product is CASSQGLDKETQYF. This chain uses TRBV3-1 with TRBJ2-5; D is unclear. CDR3 length: 14 residues. V lost 1 base and J 3 bases, leaving 9 bases between the germline ends. Germline lookup yields CDR1 LGHDT and CDR2 YNNKEL (reference sequence).

The chain carries TRBV10-3 and TRBJ2-7, with a weak D call TRBD1 (7 bases). Germline assignment: CDR1 ENHRY and CDR2 SYGVKD. V gave up 10 bases and J gave up 0 bases, with 22 bases separating them. This CDR3 region has 16 residues. CDR3 sequence: CATSSPGGRSSYEQYF. The CDR3 bases are TGTGCCACCTCAAGCCCAGGGGGGCGAAGCTCCTACGAGCAGTACTTC.

This clonotype was seen ten or more times. This rearrangement joins TRBV27 to TRBJ1-5, with 10 bases lining up with TRBD1. Germline CDR1 MNHEY, CDR2 SMNVEV (reference sequence). This CDR3 has 15 residues. V lost 5 bases and J lost 5; bases outside the gene matches: 6. CDR3 bases: TGTGCCAGCAGTGCCCTCGGGACAGGGGATCAGCCCCAGCATTTT. It translates to CASSALGTGDQPQHF.

The rearrangement uses TRBV9 and TRBJ1-1; D may be TRBD1 (5 bases). Trimming removed 0 bases at V and 7 bases at J, with 16 bases between. Germline loops: CDR1 SGDLS, CDR2 YYNGEE. The CDR3 is 15 residues long. CDR3 nucleotide sequence: TGTGCCAGCAGCGTAGTGGTCGGGGGGGAGGGTGAAGCTTTCTTT. Residues: CASSVVVGGEGEAFF.

This clonotype was seen at least ten times. The rearrangement links TRBV11-2 to TRBJ2-4; no clear D. V shed 4 bases and J shed 0 bases, with 10 bases lying between them. The CDR3 loop spans 15 amino acids. Germline-derived CDR1 and CDR2 are SGHAT and FQNNGV. Here the CDR3 reads CASSSDTVAKNIQYF. The CDR3 coding sequence is TGTGCCAGCAGCTCCGATACGGTAGCCAAAAACATTCAGTACTTC.

At least ten counts were recorded for this clonotype. This sequence joins TRBV5-4 and TRBJ2-7, with 7 positions matching TRBD2. Germline lookup yields CDR1 SGHNT and CDR2 YYREEE (reference sequence). V gave up 4 bases and J gave up 7 bases; unmatched junction bases: 11. There are 14 residues in the CDR3. CDR3 DNA: TGTGCCAGCAGCCCCGGACTAGTGGGAAGGGAGCAGTACTTC. Amino acids: CASSPGLVGREQYF.